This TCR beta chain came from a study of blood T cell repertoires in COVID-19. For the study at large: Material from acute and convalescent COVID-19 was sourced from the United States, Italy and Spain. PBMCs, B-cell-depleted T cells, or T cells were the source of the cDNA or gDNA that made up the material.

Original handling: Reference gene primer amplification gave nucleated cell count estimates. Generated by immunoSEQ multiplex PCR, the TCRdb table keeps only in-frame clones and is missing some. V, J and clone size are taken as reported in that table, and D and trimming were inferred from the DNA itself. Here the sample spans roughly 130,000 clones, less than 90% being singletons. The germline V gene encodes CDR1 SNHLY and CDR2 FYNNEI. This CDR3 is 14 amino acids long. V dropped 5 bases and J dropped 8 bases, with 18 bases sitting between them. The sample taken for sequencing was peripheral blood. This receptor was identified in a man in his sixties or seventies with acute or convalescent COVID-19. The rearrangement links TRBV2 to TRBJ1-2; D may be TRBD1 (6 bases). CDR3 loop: CASSTYRARTGYTF. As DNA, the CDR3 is TGTGCCAGCAGTACCTACAGGGCCCGGACCGGCTACACCTTC.